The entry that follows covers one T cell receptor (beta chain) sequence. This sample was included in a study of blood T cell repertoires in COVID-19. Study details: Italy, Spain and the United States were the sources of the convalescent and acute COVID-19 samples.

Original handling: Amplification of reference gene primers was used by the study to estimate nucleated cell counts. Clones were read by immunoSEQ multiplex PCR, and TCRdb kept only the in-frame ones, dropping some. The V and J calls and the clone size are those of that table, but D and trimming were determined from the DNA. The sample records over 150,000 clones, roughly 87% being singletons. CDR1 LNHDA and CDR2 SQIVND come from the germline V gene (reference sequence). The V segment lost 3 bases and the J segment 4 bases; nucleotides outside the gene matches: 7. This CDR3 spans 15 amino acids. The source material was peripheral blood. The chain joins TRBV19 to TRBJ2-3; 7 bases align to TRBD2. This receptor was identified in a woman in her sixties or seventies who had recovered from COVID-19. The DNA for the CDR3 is TGTGCCAGTAGTATGCAGCGGGGACGTGCAGATACGCAGTATTTT. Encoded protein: CASSMQRGRADTQYF.